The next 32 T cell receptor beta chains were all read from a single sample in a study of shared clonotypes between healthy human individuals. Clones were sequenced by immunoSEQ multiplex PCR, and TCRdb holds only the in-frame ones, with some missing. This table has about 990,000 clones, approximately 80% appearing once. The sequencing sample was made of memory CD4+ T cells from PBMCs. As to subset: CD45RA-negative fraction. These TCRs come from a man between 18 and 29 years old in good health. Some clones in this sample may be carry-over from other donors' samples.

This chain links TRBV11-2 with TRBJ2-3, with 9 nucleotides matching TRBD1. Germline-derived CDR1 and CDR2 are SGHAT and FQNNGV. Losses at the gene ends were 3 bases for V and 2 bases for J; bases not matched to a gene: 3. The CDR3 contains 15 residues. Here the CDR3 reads CASSLTGGYTDTQYF. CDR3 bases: TGTGCCAGCAGCTTGACAGGGGGATACACAGATACGCAGTATTTT.

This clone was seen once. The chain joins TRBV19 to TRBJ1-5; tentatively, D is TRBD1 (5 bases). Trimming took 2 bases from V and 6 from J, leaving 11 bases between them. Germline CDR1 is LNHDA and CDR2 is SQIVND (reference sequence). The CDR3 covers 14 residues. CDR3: CASSIPGAGQPQHF. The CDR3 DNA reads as TGTGCCAGTAGTATACCCGGGGCGGGTCAGCCCCAGCATTTT.

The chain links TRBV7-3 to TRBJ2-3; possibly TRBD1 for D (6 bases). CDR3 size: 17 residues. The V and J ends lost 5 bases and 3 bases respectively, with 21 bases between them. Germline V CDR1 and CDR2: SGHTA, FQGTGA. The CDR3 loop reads CASSRRRGLERTDTQYF. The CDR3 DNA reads TGTGCCAGCAGCCGTCGCAGGGGCTTGGAGCGGACAGATACGCAGTATTTT.

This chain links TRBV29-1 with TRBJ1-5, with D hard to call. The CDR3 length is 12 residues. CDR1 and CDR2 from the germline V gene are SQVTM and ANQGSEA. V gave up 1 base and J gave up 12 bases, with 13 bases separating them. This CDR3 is CSVEGPESVQHF. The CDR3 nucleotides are TGCAGCGTTGAAGGCCCGGAGTCGGTCCAGCATTTT.

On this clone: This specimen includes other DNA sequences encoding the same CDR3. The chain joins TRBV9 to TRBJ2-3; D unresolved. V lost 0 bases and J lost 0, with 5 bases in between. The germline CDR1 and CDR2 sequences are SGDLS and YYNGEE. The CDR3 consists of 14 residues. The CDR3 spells CASSVGASTDTQYF. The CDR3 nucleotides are TGTGCCAGCAGCGTAGGAGCTAGCACAGATACGCAGTATTTT.

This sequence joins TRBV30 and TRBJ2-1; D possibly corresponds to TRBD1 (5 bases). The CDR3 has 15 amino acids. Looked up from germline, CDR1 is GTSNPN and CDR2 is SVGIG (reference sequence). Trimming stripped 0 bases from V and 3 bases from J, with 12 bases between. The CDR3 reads CAWSVLVGVYNEQFF. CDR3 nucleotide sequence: TGTGCCTGGAGTGTATTGGTAGGGGTCTACAATGAGCAGTTCTTC.

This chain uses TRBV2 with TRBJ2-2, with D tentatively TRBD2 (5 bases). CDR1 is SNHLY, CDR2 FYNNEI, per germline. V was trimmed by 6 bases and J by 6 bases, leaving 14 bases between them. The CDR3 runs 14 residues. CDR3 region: CASRTGSKPGELFF. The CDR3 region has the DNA TGTGCCAGCAGAACGGGATCCAAACCCGGGGAGCTGTTTTTT.

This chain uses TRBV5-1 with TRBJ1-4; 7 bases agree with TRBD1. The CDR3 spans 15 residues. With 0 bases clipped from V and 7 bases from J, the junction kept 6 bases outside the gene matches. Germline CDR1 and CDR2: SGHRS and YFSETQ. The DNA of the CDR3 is TGCGCCAGCAGCTTGGTCAGCCAGGGGGGTGAAAAACTGTTTTTT. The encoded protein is CASSLVSQGGEKLFF.

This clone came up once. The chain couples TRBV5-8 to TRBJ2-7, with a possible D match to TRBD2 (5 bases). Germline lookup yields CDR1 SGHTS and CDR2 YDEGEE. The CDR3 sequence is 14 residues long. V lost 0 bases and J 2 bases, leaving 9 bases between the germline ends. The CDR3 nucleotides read TGTGCCAGCAGCTTGGCCAACGGGGCCTACGAGCAGTACTTC. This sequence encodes CASSLANGAYEQYF.

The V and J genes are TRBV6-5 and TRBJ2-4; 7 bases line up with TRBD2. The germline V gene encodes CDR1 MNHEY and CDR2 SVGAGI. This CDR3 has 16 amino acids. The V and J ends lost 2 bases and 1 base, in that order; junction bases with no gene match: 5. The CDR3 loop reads CASSYRWEGAKNIQYF. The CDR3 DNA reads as TGTGCCAGCAGTTACCGGTGGGAGGGGGCCAAAAACATTCAGTACTTC.

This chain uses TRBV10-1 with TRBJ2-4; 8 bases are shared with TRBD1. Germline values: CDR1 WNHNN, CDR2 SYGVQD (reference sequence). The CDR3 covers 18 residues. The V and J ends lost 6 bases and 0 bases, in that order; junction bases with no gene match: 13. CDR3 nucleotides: TGCGCCAGCAGAAAGACAGGGGTGGCGGGCGTAGCCAAAAACATTCAGTACTTC. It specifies CASRKTGVAGVAKNIQYF.

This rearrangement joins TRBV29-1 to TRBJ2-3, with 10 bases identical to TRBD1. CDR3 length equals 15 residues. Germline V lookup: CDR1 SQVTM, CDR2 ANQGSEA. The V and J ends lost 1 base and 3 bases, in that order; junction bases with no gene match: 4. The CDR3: CSVEGPGQGTDTQYF. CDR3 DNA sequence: TGCAGCGTTGAAGGTCCGGGACAGGGGACAGATACGCAGTATTTT.

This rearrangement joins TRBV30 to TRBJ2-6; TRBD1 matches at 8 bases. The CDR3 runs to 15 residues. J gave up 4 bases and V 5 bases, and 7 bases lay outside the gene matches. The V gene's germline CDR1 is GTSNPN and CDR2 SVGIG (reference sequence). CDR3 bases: TGTGCCTGGCGGGACAGGTTCTTGGGGGCCAACGTCCTGACTTTC. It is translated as CAWRDRFLGANVLTF.

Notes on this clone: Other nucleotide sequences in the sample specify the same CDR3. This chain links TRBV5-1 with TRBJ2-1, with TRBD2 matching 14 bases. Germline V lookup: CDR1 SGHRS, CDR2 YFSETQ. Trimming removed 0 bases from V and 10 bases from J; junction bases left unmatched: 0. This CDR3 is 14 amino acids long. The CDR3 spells CASSLGLAGGEQFF. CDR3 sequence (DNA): TGCGCCAGCAGCTTGGGACTAGCGGGAGGGGAGCAGTTCTTC.

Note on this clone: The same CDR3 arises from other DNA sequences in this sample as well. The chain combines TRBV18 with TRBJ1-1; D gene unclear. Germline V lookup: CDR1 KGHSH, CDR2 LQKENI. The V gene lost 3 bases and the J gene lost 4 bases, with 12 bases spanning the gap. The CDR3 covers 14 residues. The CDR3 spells CASSPSGGITEAFF. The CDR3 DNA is TGTGCCAGCTCACCTTCAGGAGGTATCACTGAAGCTTTCTTT.

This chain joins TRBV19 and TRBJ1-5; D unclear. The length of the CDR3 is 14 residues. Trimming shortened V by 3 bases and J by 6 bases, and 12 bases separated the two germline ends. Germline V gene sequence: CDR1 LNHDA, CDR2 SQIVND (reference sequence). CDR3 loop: CASSMARVGQPQHF. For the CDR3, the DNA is TGTGCCAGTAGTATGGCCCGGGTTGGTCAGCCCCAGCATTTT.

For the CDR3, the DNA is TGCGCCAGCAGCTCCACACTAGACAGGGGGCAAGATGGCTACACCTTC. Its protein product is CASSSTLDRGQDGYTF. The chain joins TRBV5-1 to TRBJ1-2; 10 bases line up with TRBD1. The V segment lost 3 bases and the J segment 6 bases; nucleotides outside the gene matches: 11. This CDR3 has 16 residues. CDR1 is SGHRS and CDR2 is YFSETQ in the germline V gene.

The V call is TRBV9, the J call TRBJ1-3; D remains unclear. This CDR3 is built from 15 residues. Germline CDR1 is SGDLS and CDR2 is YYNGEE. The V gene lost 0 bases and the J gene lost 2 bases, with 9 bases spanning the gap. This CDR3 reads CASSVDGSTGNTIYF. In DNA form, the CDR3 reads TGTGCCAGCAGCGTAGACGGCTCCACTGGAAACACCATATATTTT.

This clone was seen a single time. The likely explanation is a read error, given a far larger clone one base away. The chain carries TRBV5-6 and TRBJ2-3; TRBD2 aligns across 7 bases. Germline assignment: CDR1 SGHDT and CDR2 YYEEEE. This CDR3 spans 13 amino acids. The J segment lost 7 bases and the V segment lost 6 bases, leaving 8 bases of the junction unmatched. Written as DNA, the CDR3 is TGTGCCAGCACCCCGACTAGCAGCTATACGCAGTATTTT. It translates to CASTPTSSYTQYF.

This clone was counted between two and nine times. This chain's CDR3 is CASSCREVGTEAFF. Written as DNA, the CDR3 is TGTGCCAGCAGTTGCAGGGAGGTCGGCACTGAAGCTTTCTTT. J is TRBJ1-1 and V is TRBV6-5; D might be TRBD1 (5 bases). The CDR3 is 14 amino acids. Germline V CDR1 and CDR2: MNHEY, SVGAGI. V gave up 4 bases and J gave up 4 bases, with 13 bases separating them.

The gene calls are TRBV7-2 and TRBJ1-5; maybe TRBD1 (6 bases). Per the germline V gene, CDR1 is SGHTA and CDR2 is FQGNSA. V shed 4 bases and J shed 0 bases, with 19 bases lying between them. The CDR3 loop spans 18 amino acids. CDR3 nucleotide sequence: TGTGCCAGCAGCTCCATCCGGACAGACGAGAATAGCAATCAGCCCCAGCATTTT. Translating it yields CASSSIRTDENSNQPQHF.

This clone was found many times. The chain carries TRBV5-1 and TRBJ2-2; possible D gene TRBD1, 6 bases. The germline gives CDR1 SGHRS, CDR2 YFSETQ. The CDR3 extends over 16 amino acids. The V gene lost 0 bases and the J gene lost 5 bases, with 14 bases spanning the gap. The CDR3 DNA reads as TGCGCCAGCAGCTTGGTGGGGGCCTCGTCGACCGGGGAGCTGTTTTTT. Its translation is CASSLVGASSTGELFF.

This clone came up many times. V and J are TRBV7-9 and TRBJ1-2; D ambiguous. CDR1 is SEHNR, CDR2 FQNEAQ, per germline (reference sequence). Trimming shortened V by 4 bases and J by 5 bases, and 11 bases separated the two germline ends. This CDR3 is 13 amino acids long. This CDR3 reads CASSSGDWYGYTF. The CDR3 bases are TGTGCCAGCAGCTCAGGAGACTGGTATGGCTACACCTTC.

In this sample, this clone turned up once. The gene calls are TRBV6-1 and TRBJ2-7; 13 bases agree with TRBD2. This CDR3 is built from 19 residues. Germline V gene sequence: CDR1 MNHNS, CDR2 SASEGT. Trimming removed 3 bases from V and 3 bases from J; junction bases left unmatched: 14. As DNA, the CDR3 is TGTGCCAGCAGTGAGGAGGGGCCCCGGGGACTAGCGGGACTCTACGAGCAGTACTTC. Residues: CASSEEGPRGLAGLYEQYF.

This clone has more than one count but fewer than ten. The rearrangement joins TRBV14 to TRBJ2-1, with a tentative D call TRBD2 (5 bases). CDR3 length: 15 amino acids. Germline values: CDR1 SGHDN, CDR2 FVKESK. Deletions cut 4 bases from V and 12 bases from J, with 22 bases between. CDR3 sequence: CASSRNARVGIVQFF. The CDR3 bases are TGTGCCAGCAGCCGAAACGCGCGGGTGGGAATTGTGCAGTTCTTC.

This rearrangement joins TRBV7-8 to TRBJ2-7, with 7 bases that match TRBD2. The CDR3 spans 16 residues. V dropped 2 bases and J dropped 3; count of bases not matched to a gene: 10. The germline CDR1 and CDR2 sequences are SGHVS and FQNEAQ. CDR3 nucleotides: TGTGCCAGCAGCTTACTGGGGGGGAGTGGGTACTACGAGCAGTACTTC. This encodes CASSLLGGSGYYEQYF.

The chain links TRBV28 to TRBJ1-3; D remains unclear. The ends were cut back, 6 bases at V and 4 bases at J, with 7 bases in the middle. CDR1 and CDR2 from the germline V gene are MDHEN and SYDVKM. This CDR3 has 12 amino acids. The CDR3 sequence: CASRSGGNTIYF. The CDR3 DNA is TGTGCCAGCAGATCGGGGGGAAACACCATATATTTT.

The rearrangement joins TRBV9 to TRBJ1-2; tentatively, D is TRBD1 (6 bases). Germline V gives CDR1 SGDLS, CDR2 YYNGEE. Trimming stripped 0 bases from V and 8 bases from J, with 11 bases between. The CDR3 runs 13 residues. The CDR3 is CASSVGQGMGYTF. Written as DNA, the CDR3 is TGTGCCAGCAGCGTAGGGCAGGGGATGGGCTACACCTTC. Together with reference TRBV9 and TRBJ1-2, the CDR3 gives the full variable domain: DSGVTQTPKHLITATGQRVTLRCSPRSGDLSVYWYQQSLDQGLQFLIQYYNGEERAKGNILERFSAQQFPDLHSELNLSSLELGDSALYFCASSVGQGMGYTFGSGTRLTVV.

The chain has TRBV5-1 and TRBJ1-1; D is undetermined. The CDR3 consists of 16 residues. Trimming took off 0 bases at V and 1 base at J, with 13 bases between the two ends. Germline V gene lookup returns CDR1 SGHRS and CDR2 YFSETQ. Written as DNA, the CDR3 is TGCGCCAGCAGCTTGGCCCATCGGGATGGGAACACTGAAGCTTTCTTT. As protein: CASSLAHRDGNTEAFF.

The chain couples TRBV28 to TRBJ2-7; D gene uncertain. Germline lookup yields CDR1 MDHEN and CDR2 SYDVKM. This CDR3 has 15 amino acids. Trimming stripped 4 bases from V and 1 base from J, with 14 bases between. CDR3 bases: TGTGCCAGCAGTTCGCCGACGGGCCGTTCCTACGAGCAGTACTTC. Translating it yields CASSSPTGRSYEQYF.

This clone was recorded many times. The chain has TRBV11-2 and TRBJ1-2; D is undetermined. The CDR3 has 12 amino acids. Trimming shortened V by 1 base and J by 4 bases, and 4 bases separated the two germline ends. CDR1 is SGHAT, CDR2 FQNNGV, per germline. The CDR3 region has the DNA TGTGCCAGCAGCTTAGGGCTCTATGGCTACACCTTC. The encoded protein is CASSLGLYGYTF.

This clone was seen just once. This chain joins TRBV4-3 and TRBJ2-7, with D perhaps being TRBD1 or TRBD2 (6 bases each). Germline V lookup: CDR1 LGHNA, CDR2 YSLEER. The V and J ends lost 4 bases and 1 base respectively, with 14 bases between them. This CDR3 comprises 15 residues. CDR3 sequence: CASSLEGGGSYEQYF. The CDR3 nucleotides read TGCGCCAGCAGCCTAGAAGGGGGAGGATCCTACGAGCAGTACTTC.